The T cell receptor beta chain under discussion was sequenced for a study of early T cells in non-severe SARS-CoV-2 infection. Researchers attached unique molecular identifiers to individual cDNA molecules. MiXCR, run by TCRdb on the 5' RACE reads, gives a single entry per CDR3 protein. The sample lists 56,000 or so distinct CDR3 sequences, over 9.5% seen once, with approximately 6.5% in the top ten. This clonotype has ten or more counts. The CDR3 totals 16 residues. Germline lookup yields CDR1 SGHTA and CDR2 FQGTGA. Trimming took off 7 bases at V and 0 bases at J, with 15 bases between the two ends. The source material was whole blood. The source of this sequence is an adult who was a healthcare worker with PCR-confirmed SARS-CoV-2 infection or an uninfected control (not recorded which). The rearrangement uses TRBV7-3 and TRBJ2-2; TRBD2 is a possible D gene (6 bases). The CDR3 loop reads CASTPNGGTNTGELFF. The CDR3 nucleotides read TGTGCCAGCACCCCTAATGGAGGGACGAACACCGGGGAGCTGTTTTTT.